This is a list of T cell receptor beta chains from one sample in a study of shared clonotypes between healthy human individuals. Some clones are missing from TCRdb's copy, which holds only in-frame ones; the method was immunoSEQ multiplex PCR. The table shows approximately 480,000 clones, with approximately 79% occurring only once. The sequenced sample was PBMCs. The receptors derive from a woman between 40 and 55 years old in good health. Some clones in this sample may be carry-over from other donors' samples. CDR3s include the opening cysteine and the closing phenylalanine or tryptophan. D genes are given only for firm matches. Clone size is given for some rows only: seen once, a few or many times, or a class if the clone is expanded.

len: 16
abundance: .
j_gene: TRBJ2-2
v_gene: TRBV4-1
d_gene: .
CDR3aa: CASSQVPHEGTGELFF
CDR3nt: TGCGCCAGCAGCCAAGTTCCTCATGAGGGAACCGGGGAGCTGTTTTTT

len: 16
abundance: .
j_gene: TRBJ2-2
v_gene: TRBV18
d_gene: TRBD2
CDR3aa: CASSPQASGNTGELFF
CDR3nt: TGTGCCAGCTCACCACAGGCTAGCGGTAACACCGGGGAGCTGTTTTTT

len: 15
abundance: .
j_gene: TRBJ1-4
v_gene: TRBV7-8
d_gene: .
CDR3aa: CASSLGLQSNEKLFF
CDR3nt: TGTGCCAGCAGCTTAGGTCTGCAATCTAATGAAAAACTGTTTTTT

len: 12
abundance: .
j_gene: TRBJ2-7
v_gene: TRBV7-9
d_gene: .
CDR3aa: CASSYGGREQYF
CDR3nt: TGTGCCAGCAGCTACGGAGGGAGGGAGCAGTACTTC

len: 14
abundance: .
j_gene: TRBJ1-5
v_gene: TRBV7-9
d_gene: .
CDR3aa: CASTRGDSNQPQHF
CDR3nt: TGTGCCAGCACCCGGGGGGATAGCAATCAGCCCCAGCATTTT

len: 12
abundance: .
j_gene: TRBJ1-1
v_gene: TRBV27
d_gene: .
CDR3aa: CASSFRGTEAFF
CDR3nt: TGTGCCAGCAGTTTTAGGGGGACTGAAGCTTTCTTT

len: 18
abundance: .
j_gene: TRBJ2-1
v_gene: TRBV27
d_gene: TRBD2
CDR3aa: CASSLSVSGSSSYNEQFF
CDR3nt: TGTGCCAGCAGTTTATCGGTTAGCGGGAGTAGCTCCTACAATGAGCAGTTCTTC

len: 18
abundance: .
j_gene: TRBJ2-1
v_gene: TRBV21-1
d_gene: .
CDR3aa: CASSLRVAASGAYNEQFF
CDR3nt: TGTGCCAGCAGCCTTAGGGTAGCGGCTAGCGGGGCCTACAATGAGCAGTTCTTC

len: 15
abundance: .
j_gene: TRBJ1-2
v_gene: TRBV28
d_gene: .
CDR3aa: CASIHRSPSNYGYTF
CDR3nt: TGTGCCAGCATACACCGAAGCCCATCTAACTATGGCTACACCTTC

len: 11
abundance: .
j_gene: TRBJ2-1
v_gene: TRBV19
d_gene: .
CDR3aa: CASSGSHGQFF
CDR3nt: TGTGCCAGTAGTGGCAGCCATGGGCAGTTCTTC

len: 12
abundance: once
j_gene: TRBJ2-5
v_gene: TRBV9
d_gene: .
CDR3aa: CASSVAGETQYF
CDR3nt: TGTGCCAGCAGCGTAGCGGGGGAGACCCAGTACTTC

len: 12
abundance: .
j_gene: TRBJ1-1
v_gene: TRBV30
d_gene: TRBD1
CDR3aa: CAWDRATTEAFF
CDR3nt: TGTGCCTGGGACAGGGCGACCACTGAAGCTTTCTTT